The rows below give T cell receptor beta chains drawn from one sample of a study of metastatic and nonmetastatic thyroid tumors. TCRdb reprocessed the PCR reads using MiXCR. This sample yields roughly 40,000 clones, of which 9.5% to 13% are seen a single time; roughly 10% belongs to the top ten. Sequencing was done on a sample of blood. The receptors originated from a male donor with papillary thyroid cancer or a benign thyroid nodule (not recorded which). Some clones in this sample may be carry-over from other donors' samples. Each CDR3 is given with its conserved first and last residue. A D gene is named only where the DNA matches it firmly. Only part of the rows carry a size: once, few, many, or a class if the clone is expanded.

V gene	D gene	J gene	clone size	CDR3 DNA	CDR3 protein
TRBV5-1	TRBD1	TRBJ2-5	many	TGCGCCAGCAGCAGAAGAGCTGACAGGGCAGAGACCCAGTACTTC	CASSRRADRAETQYF
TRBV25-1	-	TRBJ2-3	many	TGTGCCAGCAGTGTTAGCACAGATACGCAGTATTTT	CASSVSTDTQYF
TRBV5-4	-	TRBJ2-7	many	TGTGCCAGCAGCCCGGAGGGCGACACCTACGAGCAGTACTTC	CASSPEGDTYEQYF
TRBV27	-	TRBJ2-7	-	TGTGCCAGCAGTTCGACTCCGCAAGGCCCCGAGCAGTACTTC	CASSSTPQGPEQYF
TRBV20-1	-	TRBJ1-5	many	TGCAGTGCTAGAGAGGCAGCCAGCAATCAGCCCCAGCATTTT	CSAREAASNQPQHF
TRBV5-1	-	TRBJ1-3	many	TGCGCCAGCAAACAGGGCATTGGAAACACCATATATTTT	CASKQGIGNTIYF
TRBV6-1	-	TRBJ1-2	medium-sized	TGTGCCAGCACTGAGGGCTATGGCTACACCTTC	CASTEGYGYTF
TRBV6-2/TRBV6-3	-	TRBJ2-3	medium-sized	TGTGCCAGCAGTTTGAGAGAGAGCACAGATACGCAGTATTTT	CASSLRESTDTQYF
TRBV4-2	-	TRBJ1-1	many	TGTGCCAGCAGCCACCCCGGACGGAACACTGAAGCTTTCTTT	CASSHPGRNTEAFF
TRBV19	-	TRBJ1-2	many	TGTGCCAGTAGTCAGACCTATGGCTACACCTTC	CASSQTYGYTF
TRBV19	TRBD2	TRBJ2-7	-	TGTGCCAGTAGGATAGCGGGAGGAAGGGACGAGCAGTACTTC	CASRIAGGRDEQYF
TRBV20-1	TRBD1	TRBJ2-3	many	TGCAGTGCCTTAGCCGGGACAGTCGCTGCAGATACGCAGTATTTT	CSALAGTVAADTQYF
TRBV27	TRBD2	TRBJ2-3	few	TGTGCCAGCAGTTTAGTAGCGGGATTACAAGATACGCAGTATTTT	CASSLVAGLQDTQYF
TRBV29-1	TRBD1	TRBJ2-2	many	TGCAGCGTTGTGACAGGGGGCATGTTGGGCGGGGAGCTGTTTTTT	CSVVTGGMLGGELFF
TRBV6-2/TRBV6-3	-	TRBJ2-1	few	TGCGCCAGCAGTTACCGGGGTGTGCAGTTCTTC	CASSYRGVQFF
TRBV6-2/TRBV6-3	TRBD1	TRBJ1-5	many	TGTGCCAGCTTACGGACAGGGACAGGGCAGCCCCAGCATTTT	CASLRTGTGQPQHF
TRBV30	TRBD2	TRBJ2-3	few	TGTGCCTGGACTAGGACTAGCGGCACAGATACGCAGTATTTT	CAWTRTSGTDTQYF
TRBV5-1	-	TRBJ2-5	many	TGCGCCAGCAGCTTGAGGCAGGGCCGGGTGGAGACCCAGTACTTC	CASSLRQGRVETQYF
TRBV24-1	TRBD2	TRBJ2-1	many	TGTGCCACCAGTGACATAGCGGGAAAGTACAATGAGCAGTTCTTC	CATSDIAGKYNEQFF
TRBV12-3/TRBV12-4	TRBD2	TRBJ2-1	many	TGTGCCTGCAGTTTGGGAGGGAGCCTCTACAATGAGCAGTTCTTC	CACSLGGSLYNEQFF
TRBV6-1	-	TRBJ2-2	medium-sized	TGTGCCAGCGGCAGATACGCGAACACCGGGGAGCTGTTTTTT	CASGRYANTGELFF
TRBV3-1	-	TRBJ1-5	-	TGTGCCAGCAGCCGCGGACAGAATAGCAATCAGCCCCAGCATTTT	CASSRGQNSNQPQHF
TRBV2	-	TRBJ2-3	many	TGTGCCAGCATTCGGGATTTTGGAAGCACAGATACGCAGTATTTT	CASIRDFGSTDTQYF
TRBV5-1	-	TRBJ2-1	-	TGCGCCAGCAGCTTTTTCAGGGGCTCCTACAATGAGCAGTTCTTC	CASSFFRGSYNEQFF
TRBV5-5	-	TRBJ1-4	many	TGTGCCAGCAGCTTGGCCCCATCAGCAACTAATGAAAAACTGTTTTTT	CASSLAPSATNEKLFF
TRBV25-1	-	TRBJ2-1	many	TGTGCCAGCAGTGAATATGCCGGGTATGAGCAGTTCTTC	CASSEYAGYEQFF
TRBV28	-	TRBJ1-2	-	TGTGCCAGCAGCGATACCGTAGGGTACGTCTACACCTTC	CASSDTVGYVYTF
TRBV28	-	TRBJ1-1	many	TGTGCCAGCAGTAGAGGATACACTGAAGCTTTCTTT	CASSRGYTEAFF
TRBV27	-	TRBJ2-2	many	TGTGCCAGTACGACACTTAAGACGGGGAACACCGGGGAGCTGTTTTTT	CASTTLKTGNTGELFF
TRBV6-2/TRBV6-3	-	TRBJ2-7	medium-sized	TGTGCCAGCAGCCCCGACCGACCGGAGCAGTACTTC	CASSPDRPEQYF
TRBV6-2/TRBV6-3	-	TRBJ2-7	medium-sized	TGTGCCAGCAGGGAAGGGTACGAGCAGTACTTC	CASREGYEQYF
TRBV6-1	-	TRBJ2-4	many	TGTGCCAGCAGTGATCCATCTGTAGCCAAAAACATTCAGTACTTC	CASSDPSVAKNIQYF
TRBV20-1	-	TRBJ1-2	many	TGCAGTGCTGCACCCGATATGAGGGGGGGCTACACCTTC	CSAAPDMRGGYTF
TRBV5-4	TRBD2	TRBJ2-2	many	TGTGCCAGCAGCCAGGGACTAGTCTTAGCCGGGGAGCTGTTTTTT	CASSQGLVLAGELFF
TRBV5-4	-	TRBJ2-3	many	TGTGCCAGCAGATCAACTCAGGGGACAGATACGCAGTATTTT	CASRSTQGTDTQYF
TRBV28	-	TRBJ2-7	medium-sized	TGTGCCAGCAGTTCCCTGACTAGAACCTACGAGCAGTACTTC	CASSSLTRTYEQYF
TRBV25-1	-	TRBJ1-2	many	TGTGCCAGCAGTGAATTCGGGCAGGAAACCACCTATGGCTACACCTTC	CASSEFGQETTYGYTF
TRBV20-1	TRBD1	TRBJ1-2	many	TGCAGTGCCCAGGGGGACAGCCTCCTCTATGGCTACACCTTC	CSAQGDSLLYGYTF
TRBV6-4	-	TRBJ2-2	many	TGTGCCAGCAGTGCCGAGGAGGCAACCGGGGAGCTGTTTTTT	CASSAEEATGELFF
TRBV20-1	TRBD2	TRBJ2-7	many	TGCAGTGCTAGAGATAATTTGAGCGGGGGGGGCTACGAGCAGTACTTC	CSARDNLSGGGYEQYF
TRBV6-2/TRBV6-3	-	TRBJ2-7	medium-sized	TGTGCCAGCAGTTACCACAGGTTATCCTACGAGCAGTACTTC	CASSYHRLSYEQYF
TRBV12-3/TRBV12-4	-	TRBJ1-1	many	TGTGCCAGCAGAAGAGGCTCAGGGGTAGTCGCTGAAGCTTTCTTT	CASRRGSGVVAEAFF
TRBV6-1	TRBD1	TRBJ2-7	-	TGTGCCAGCAACCCCCGAAGGACAGGGGTCTACGAGCAGTACTTC	CASNPRRTGVYEQYF
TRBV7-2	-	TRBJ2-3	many	TGTGCCAGCAGCCCCCGCCGGGGAGCAGCTAGCACAGATACGCAGTATTTT	CASSPRRGAASTDTQYF
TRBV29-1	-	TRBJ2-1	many	TGCAGCGTTGAGCTAGGCTCCTATGAGCAGTTCTTC	CSVELGSYEQFF
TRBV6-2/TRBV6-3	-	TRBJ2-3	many	TGTGCCAGCAGCGGACCCCTCGCTACGCAGTATTTT	CASSGPLATQYF
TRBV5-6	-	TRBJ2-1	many	TGTGCCAGCAGCTTCCCCCCTCTGCGCGGTTTGGATGAGCAGTTCTTC	CASSFPPLRGLDEQFF
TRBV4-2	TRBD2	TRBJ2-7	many	TGTGCCAGCAGCCAAGATAGCGGGAGGCCTTACGAGCAGTACTTC	CASSQDSGRPYEQYF
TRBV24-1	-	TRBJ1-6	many	TGTGCCACCAGTGAAAAGGATAATTCACCCCTCCACTTT	CATSEKDNSPLHF
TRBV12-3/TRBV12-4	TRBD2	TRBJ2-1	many	TGTGCCAGCAGTTCAAGACTAGCGGATGAGCAGTTCTTC	CASSSRLADEQFF
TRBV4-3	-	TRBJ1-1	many	TGCGCCAGCAGCCAAGATCGAGGCAGGGCAGGAGCTTTCTTT	CASSQDRGRAGAFF
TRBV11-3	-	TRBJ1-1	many	TGTGCCAGCAGGAGCGGTGGGGAGAACACTGAAGCTTTCTTT	CASRSGGENTEAFF
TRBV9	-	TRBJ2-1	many	TGTGCCAGCAGCGCCCCGACCGCCGGCGGGAACAATGAGCAGTTCTTC	CASSAPTAGGNNEQFF
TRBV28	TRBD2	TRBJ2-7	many	TGTGCCAGCAGTTTACTGGCGGGAGGGCCGAGGTCCTACGAGCAGTACTTC	CASSLLAGGPRSYEQYF